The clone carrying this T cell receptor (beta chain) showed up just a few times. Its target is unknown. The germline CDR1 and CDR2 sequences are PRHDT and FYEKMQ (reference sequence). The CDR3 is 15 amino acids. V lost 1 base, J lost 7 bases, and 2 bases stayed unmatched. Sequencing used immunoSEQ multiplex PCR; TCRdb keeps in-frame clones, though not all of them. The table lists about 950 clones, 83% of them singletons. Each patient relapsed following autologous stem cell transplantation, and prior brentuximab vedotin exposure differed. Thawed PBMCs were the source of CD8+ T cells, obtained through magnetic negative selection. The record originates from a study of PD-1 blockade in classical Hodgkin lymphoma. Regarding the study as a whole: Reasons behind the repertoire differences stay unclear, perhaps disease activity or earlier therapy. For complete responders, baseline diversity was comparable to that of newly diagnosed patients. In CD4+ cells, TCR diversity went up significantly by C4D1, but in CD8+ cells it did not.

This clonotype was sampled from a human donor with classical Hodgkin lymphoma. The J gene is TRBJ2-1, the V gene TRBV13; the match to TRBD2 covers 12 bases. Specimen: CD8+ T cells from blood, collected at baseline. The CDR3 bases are TGTGCCAGCAGCTTAGCTCTAGCGGGAGGGAATGAGCAGTTCTTC. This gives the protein CASSLALAGGNEQFF.